Below, 6 T cell receptor beta chains from the same sample are listed, as sequenced in a study of T cell repertoires in cytomegalovirus infection. Which antigens these TCRs recognize remains unknown. TCRdb independently ran MiXCR on the reads; one entry per CDR3 protein. The sample records around 430,000 distinct CDR3 sequences, approximately 42% being singletons. Sequenced here: cultured PBMCs, sampled from culture after CMV antigen stimulation. These receptor sequences come from a human donor in good health (CMV status not recorded). Some clones in this sample may be carry-over from other donors' samples.

This chain connects TRBV10-3 to TRBJ1-2; D is undetermined. Trimming shortened V by 0 bases and J by 4 bases, and 6 bases separated the two germline ends. The CDR3 contains 13 residues. The germline gives CDR1 ENHRY, CDR2 SYGVKD. The CDR3 coding sequence is TGTGCCATCAGTGAGTCGCAGTCCTATGGCTACACCTTC. Translated, it gives CAISESQSYGYTF.

The chain links TRBV18 to TRBJ2-3; TRBD1 matches 7 bases. The V gene end was trimmed by 0 bases and the J gene end by 5 bases; junction bases not matched to a gene: 5. CDR3 length equals 15 residues. Per germline, CDR1 KGHSH and CDR2 LQKENI. CDR3 bases: TGTGCCAGCTCACCACCCGGGACAGTCGGAGATACGCAGTATTTT. Its translation is CASSPPGTVGDTQYF. The full variable domain, in which reference TRBV18 and TRBJ2-3 provide the parts outside the CDR3, is NAGVMQNPRHLVRRRGQEARLRCSPMKGHSHVYWYRQLPEEGLKFMVYLQKENIIDESGMPKERFSAEFPKEGPSILRIQQVVRGDSAAYFCASSPPGTVGDTQYFGPGTRLTVL.

A few counts support this clonotype. The CDR3 region has the DNA TGCAGCGTTGAAGATGCGGAAACAGGGGGCCAGAGCCAGTGGGTATATGACTATGGCTACACCTTC. It is translated as CSVEDAETGGQSQWVYDYGYTF. This sequence joins TRBV29-1 and TRBJ1-2, with 9 bases matching TRBD1. The V gene's germline CDR1 is SQVTM and CDR2 ANQGSEA. Trimming cost V 0 bases and J 3 bases; bases outside gene matches: 26. The CDR3 runs to 22 residues.

The rearrangement uses TRBV12-3 or TRBV12-4 and TRBJ2-1; TRBD2 might be the D (7 bases). The CDR3 contains 15 residues. Between the trimmed V and J ends, which lost 0 bases and 8 bases, there was a span of 14 bases. CDR3 bases: TGTGCCAGCAGTTTAGCGATAGGGGGGGCCCATGAGCAGTTCTTC. Residues: CASSLAIGGAHEQFF.

The chain joins TRBV12-3 or TRBV12-4 to TRBJ1-4; D is unresolved. V shed 9 bases and J shed 5 bases, with 13 bases lying between them. The CDR3 length is 13 residues. The CDR3 sequence is CASTPRRNEKLFF. The CDR3 region has the DNA TGTGCCAGTACTCCCCGGCGGAATGAAAAACTGTTTTTT.

This clonotype has a handful of counts. The V and J genes are TRBV7-6 and TRBJ1-2; D is uncertain. The CDR3 is 19 amino acids. Trimming shortened V by 4 bases and J by 2 bases, and 26 bases separated the two germline ends. Per the germline V gene, CDR1 is SGHVS and CDR2 is FNYEAQ. As DNA, the CDR3 is TGTGCCAGCAGCTCGAAGCGGTTTTTATCTGGGCCGCTAAACTATGGCTACACCTTC. Translating gives CASSSKRFLSGPLNYGYTF.